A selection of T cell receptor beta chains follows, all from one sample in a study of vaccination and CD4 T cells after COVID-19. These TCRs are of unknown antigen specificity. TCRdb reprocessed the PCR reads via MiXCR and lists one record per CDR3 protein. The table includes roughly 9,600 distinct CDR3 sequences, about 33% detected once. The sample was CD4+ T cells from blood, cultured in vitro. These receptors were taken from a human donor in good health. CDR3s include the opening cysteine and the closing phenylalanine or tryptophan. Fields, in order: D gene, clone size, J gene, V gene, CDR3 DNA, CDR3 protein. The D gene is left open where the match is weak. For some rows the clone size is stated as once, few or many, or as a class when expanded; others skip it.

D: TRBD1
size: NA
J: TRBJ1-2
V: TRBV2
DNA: TGTGCCAGCAGTGAATCGACAGGGCCCTCTTACACCTTC
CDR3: CASSESTGPSYTF

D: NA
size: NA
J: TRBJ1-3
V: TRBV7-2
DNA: TGTGCCAGCAGCTTAGTGCAAGGGGGAAACACCATATATTTT
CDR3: CASSLVQGGNTIYF

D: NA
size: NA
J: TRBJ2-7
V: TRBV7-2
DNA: TGTGCCAGCAGTGAGGGGGACGAGCAGTACTTC
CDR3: CASSEGDEQYF

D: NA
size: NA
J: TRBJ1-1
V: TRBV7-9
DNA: TGTGCCAGCAGCTTAAAAGGGGACACTGAAGCTTTCTTT
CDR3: CASSLKGDTEAFF

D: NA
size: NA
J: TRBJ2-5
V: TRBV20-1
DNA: TGCAGTGCTTTTACTAGCCAAGAGACCCAGTACTTC
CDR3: CSAFTSQETQYF

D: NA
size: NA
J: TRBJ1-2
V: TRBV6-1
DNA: TGTGCCAGCAGCACAGGTACTAACTATGGCTACACCTTC
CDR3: CASSTGTNYGYTF

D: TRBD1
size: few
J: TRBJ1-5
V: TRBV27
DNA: TGTGCCAGCAGCGCCGTCGGGACAGGCTTTGGTCAGCCCCAGCATTTT
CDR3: CASSAVGTGFGQPQHF

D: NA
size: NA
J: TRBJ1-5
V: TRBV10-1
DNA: TGCGCCAGCAGTGAGTCGGGGCGACCGCAGCCCCAGCATTTT
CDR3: CASSESGRPQPQHF

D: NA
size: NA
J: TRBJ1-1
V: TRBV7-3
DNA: TGTGCCAGCAGCTTAACCGGCATGAACACTGAAGCTTTCTTT
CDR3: CASSLTGMNTEAFF

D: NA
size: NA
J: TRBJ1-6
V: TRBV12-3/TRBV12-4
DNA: TGTGCCAGCAGCCCACTTGGTTCACCCCTCCACTTT
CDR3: CASSPLGSPLHF

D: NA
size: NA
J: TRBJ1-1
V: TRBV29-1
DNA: TGCAGCGTTAGCAGGGAATTGAACACTGAAGCTTTCTTT
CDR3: CSVSRELNTEAFF

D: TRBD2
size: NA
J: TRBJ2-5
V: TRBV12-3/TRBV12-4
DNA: TGTGCCAGCAGAACTACCGGTGGGGGGGTCTATGAAGAGACCCAGTACTTC
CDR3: CASRTTGGGVYEETQYF

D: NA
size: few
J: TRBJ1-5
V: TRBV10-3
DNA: TGTGCCACCCAGCCCGGACATAAGGCTCAGCCCCAGCATTTT
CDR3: CATQPGHKAQPQHF

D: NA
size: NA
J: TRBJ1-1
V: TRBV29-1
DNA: TGTAGCGTTGAAGATAAAGGGGAGAAAAAAGCTTTCTTT
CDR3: CSVEDKGEKKAFF

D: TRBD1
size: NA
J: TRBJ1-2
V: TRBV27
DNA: TGTGCCAGCAGTCCGACAGGGAACTATGGCTACACCTTC
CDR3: CASSPTGNYGYTF

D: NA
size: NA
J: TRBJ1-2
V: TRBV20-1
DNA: TGCAGTGCTAGGTATCACCCACCTTATGGCTACACCTTC
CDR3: CSARYHPPYGYTF

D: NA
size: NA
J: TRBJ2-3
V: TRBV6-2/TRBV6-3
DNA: TGTGCCAGCACTCGTACAGGGTCGGATACGCAGTATTTT
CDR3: CASTRTGSDTQYF

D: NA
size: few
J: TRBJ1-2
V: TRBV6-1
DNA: TGTGCCAGCAGTACCGGACGCACGGTTCTTGGAGACTACACCTTC
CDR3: CASSTGRTVLGDYTF

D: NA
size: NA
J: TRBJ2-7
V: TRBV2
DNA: TGTGCCAGCAAGGTGGTTAACGAGCAGTACTTC
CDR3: CASKVVNEQYF

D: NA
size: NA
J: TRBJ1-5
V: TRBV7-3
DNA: TGTGCCAGCAGCTTAACCCGCAATCAGCCCCGGCATTTT
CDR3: CASSLTRNQPRHF

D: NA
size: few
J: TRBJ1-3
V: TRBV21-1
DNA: TGTGCCAGCAGCAATGGTAAAGGAGGGGAGGGGACTGGAAACACCATATATTTT
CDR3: CASSNGKGGEGTGNTIYF

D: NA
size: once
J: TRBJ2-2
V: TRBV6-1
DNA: TGTGCCAGCAGGCCGTCATGGGCGAACACCGGGGAGCTGTTTTTT
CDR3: CASRPSWANTGELFF

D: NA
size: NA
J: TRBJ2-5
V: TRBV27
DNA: TGTGCCAGCAGTTTTAAAGAGACCCAGTACTTC
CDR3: CASSFKETQYF

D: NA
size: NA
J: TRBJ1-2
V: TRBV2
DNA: TGTGCCAGGGGAGCCGGGGGCAGCTATGGCTACACCTTC
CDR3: CARGAGGSYGYTF

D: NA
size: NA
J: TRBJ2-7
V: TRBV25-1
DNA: TGTGCCAGCAGCCAGGGACATTCCTACGAGCAGTACTTC
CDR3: CASSQGHSYEQYF

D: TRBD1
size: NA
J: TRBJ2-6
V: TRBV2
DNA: TGTGCCAGCAGTGTTGGGGACAGGGGGTTTGCTGGGGCCAACGTCCTGACTTTC
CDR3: CASSVGDRGFAGANVLTF

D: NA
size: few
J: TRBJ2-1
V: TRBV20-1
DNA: TGCAGTGCTAGTTTTTTGGAGGAGCAGTTCTTC
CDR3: CSASFLEEQFF

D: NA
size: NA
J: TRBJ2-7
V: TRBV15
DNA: TGTGCCACCAGCAGAGATAGGAGGTACGAGCAGTACTTC
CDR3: CATSRDRRYEQYF

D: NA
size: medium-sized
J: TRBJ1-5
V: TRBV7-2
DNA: TGTGCCAGCAGCTTAGACACGAATCAGCCCCAGCATTTT
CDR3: CASSLDTNQPQHF

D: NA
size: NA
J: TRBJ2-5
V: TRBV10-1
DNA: TGCGCCAGCAGAGGCCAGGCCGAAGAGACCCAGTACTTC
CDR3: CASRGQAEETQYF

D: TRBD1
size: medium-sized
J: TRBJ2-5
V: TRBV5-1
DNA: TGCGCCAGCAGCCCCGGGACAGGGGGCATGGAGACCCAGTACTTC
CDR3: CASSPGTGGMETQYF

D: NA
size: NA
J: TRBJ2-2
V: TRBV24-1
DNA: TGTGCCACCAGTGATGCCCGGGACGGACTGTCCGGGGAGCTGTTTTTT
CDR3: CATSDARDGLSGELFF

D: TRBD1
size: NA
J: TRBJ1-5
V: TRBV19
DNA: TGTGCCAGCGCCGGGACAGGGGGTCATCAGCCCCAGCATTTT
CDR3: CASAGTGGHQPQHF

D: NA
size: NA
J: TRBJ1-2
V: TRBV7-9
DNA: TGTGCCAGCAGCCCGCTCGTTTACCCGGAATCCAACTATGGCTACACCTTC
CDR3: CASSPLVYPESNYGYTF

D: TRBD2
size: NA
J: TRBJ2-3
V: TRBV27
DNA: TGTGCCAGCAGTGTTAGCGGGGGGTCCTACACAGATACGCAGTATTTT
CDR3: CASSVSGGSYTDTQYF

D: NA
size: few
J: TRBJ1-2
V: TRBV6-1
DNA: TGTGCCAGCAGTGCTCTAATCACCTCTGGCTACACCTTC
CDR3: CASSALITSGYTF

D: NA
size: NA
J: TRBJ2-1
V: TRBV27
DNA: TGTGCCAGCAGTACCGCCAGGGGGGGCGAGTTCTTC
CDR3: CASSTARGGEFF

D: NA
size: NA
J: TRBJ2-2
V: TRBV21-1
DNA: TGTGCCAGCAGCCCGCGGACTAGCGGGGGGGCAACCGGGGAGCTGTTTTTT
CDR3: CASSPRTSGGATGELFF

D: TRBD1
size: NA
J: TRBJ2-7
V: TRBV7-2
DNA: TGTGCCAGCAGCCCCCCCCTAGGACAGGGGAACTGCGGGCAGTACTTC
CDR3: CASSPPLGQGNCGQYF

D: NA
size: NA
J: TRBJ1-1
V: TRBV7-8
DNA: TGTGCCAGCAGCTTAGGCCGTACCGGGGACGGAAAAGATGAAGCTTTCTTT
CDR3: CASSLGRTGDGKDEAFF

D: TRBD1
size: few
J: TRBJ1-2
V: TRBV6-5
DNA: TGTGCCAGCAGTTCCCTGGGACAGGGAGTCAACACCTTC
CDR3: CASSSLGQGVNTF

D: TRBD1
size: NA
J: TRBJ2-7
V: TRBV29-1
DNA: TGCAGCGTTGAAAGGGACAGTACAAACGAGCAGTACTTC
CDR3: CSVERDSTNEQYF

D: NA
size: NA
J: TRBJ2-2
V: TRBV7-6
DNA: TGTGCCAGCAGCAAACAGGGTTCGAACACCGGGGAGCTGTTTTTT
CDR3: CASSKQGSNTGELFF

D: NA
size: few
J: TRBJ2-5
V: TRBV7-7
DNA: TGTGCTAGCAGCTTAGGACAGCAAGAGACCCAGTACTTC
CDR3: CASSLGQQETQYF

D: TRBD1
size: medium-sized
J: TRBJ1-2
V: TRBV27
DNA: TGTGCCAGCAGTTTATCGACAGGGGATGGCTACACCTTC
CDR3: CASSLSTGDGYTF

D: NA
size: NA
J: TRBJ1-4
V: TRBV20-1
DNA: TGCAGTGCAACCGGGACCTACAATGAAAAACTGTTTTTT
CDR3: CSATGTYNEKLFF

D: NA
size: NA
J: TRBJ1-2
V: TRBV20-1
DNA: TGCAGTGCCCCCGGGCAAGCTTTCTATGGCTACACCTTC
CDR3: CSAPGQAFYGYTF

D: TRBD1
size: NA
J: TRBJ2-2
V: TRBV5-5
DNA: TGTGCCAGCAGCGGGGGGACAGGGGGCATCGGGGAGCTGTTTTTT
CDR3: CASSGGTGGIGELFF